Listed below are T cell receptor beta chains from one sample, sequenced in a study of CD4 T cells in relation to SARS-CoV-2 and coronaviruses. These receptors have no known antigen. Method: immunoSEQ multiplex PCR; TCRdb's copy keeps in-frame clones and lacks some. The table has about 41,000 clones, 84% seen once. The sample comprised naive CD4+ T cells from PBMCs, cultured in vitro. Receptor source: an adult with COVID-19. The CDR3 runs from the conserved cysteine through the conserved F or W. A D gene is named only where the DNA matches it firmly. Clone size, where shown, is once, few, many, or a class for clones that have expanded.

D gene	V gene	clone size	J gene	CDR3 protein	CDR3 DNA
.	TRBV24-1	.	TRBJ1-5	CATSLGNQPQHF	TGTGCCACCAGTCTGGGCAATCAGCCCCAGCATTTT
.	TRBV2	few	TRBJ1-5	CASRGRMNQPQHF	TGTGCCAGCAGGGGACGGATGAATCAGCCCCAGCATTTT
TRBD1	TRBV28	.	TRBJ2-7	CASSGRQGLYEQYF	TGTGCCAGCAGCGGAAGACAGGGGCTCTACGAGCAGTACTTC
.	TRBV7-3	.	TRBJ2-7	CASSLTHSYEQYF	TGTGCCAGCAGCTTAACTCACAGCTACGAGCAGTACTTC
.	TRBV9	.	TRBJ1-5	CASSYRDRSNQPQHF	TGTGCCAGCAGCTACCGGGACCGTAGCAATCAGCCCCAGCATTTT
TRBD2	TRBV28	.	TRBJ2-3	CASSPGLAGDGLLYF	TGTGCCAGCAGTCCGGGACTAGCGGGAGACGGTTTACTGTATTTT
TRBD2	TRBV7-9	.	TRBJ2-7	CASSQPGGYEQYF	TGTGCCAGCAGCCAACCGGGGGGCTACGAGCAGTACTTC
.	TRBV4-3	.	TRBJ1-5	CASSQSTVQPQHF	TGCGCCAGCAGCCAATCTACAGTTCAGCCCCAGCATTTT
.	TRBV5-4	.	TRBJ1-6	CASRENPGPYNSPLHF	TGTGCCAGCAGGGAAAATCCTGGACCCTATAATTCACCCCTCCACTTT
.	TRBV5-1	.	TRBJ2-5	CASSLVPAYQETQYF	TGCGCCAGCAGCTTGGTACCGGCATACCAAGAGACCCAGTACTTC
.	TRBV7-9	few	TRBJ2-2	CASSLARVANTGELFF	TGTGCCAGCAGCTTAGCGCGGGTCGCGAACACCGGGGAGCTGTTTTTT
TRBD2	TRBV6-2/TRBV6-3	.	TRBJ2-3	CASSSDYRGTSGRDTQYF	TGTGCCAGCAGTTCGGACTACCGCGGGACTAGCGGGAGGGATACGCAGTATTTT
.	TRBV7-3	once	TRBJ2-1	CASSSSGPYNEQFF	TGTGCCAGCAGCTCGAGCGGGCCCTACAATGAGCAGTTCTTC
.	TRBV6-5	.	TRBJ2-6	CAGGDPYAGANVLTF	TGTGCCGGGGGCGACCCCTACGCTGGGGCCAACGTCCTGACTTTC
.	TRBV4-1	few	TRBJ2-2	CASSQPGTANTGELFF	TGCGCCAGCAGCCAACCCGGGACGGCGAACACCGGGGAGCTGTTTTTT
.	TRBV19	.	TRBJ1-2	CASSNAHGGGYTF	TGTGCCAGTAGTAACGCCCACGGAGGTGGCTACACCTTC
TRBD2	TRBV4-3	.	TRBJ2-2	CASSQDPAGANTGELFF	TGCGCCAGCAGCCAAGATCCAGCGGGGGCGAACACCGGGGAGCTGTTTTTT
.	TRBV11-1	.	TRBJ2-2	CASSPRRDTGELFF	TGTGCCAGCAGCCCCCGCCGCGACACCGGGGAGCTGTTTTTT
TRBD2	TRBV6-5	.	TRBJ2-7	CASSPGLAGVSEQYF	TGTGCCAGCAGTCCCGGACTAGCGGGCGTCTCTGAGCAGTACTTC
TRBD2	TRBV2	.	TRBJ2-2	CASSSQREGSAGELFF	TGTGCCAGCAGTTCACAGCGGGAGGGCAGCGCCGGGGAGCTGTTTTTT
.	TRBV29-1	few	TRBJ2-5	CSVEVVQETQYF	TGCAGCGTTGAGGTTGTCCAAGAGACCCAGTACTTC
.	TRBV29-1	.	TRBJ1-2	CSVGVLGYGYTF	TGCAGCGTTGGGGTTCTCGGCTATGGCTACACCTTC
TRBD1	TRBV7-9	.	TRBJ2-3	CASSRGQTDTQYF	TGTGCCAGCAGCCGGGGACAGACAGATACGCAGTATTTT
TRBD2	TRBV5-6	.	TRBJ2-1	CASSLGLAGDNEQFF	TGTGCCAGCAGCTTGGGTCTAGCGGGGGACAATGAGCAGTTCTTC
.	TRBV7-2	.	TRBJ2-7	CASSLGGQRLPYEQYF	TGTGCCAGCAGCTTAGGTGGACAGAGGTTACCCTACGAGCAGTACTTT
.	TRBV11-2	.	TRBJ2-7	CASSLELGIPYEQYF	TGTGCCAGCAGCTTAGAGCTGGGTATCCCCTACGAGCAGTACTTC
TRBD1	TRBV3-1/TRBV3-2	.	TRBJ1-2	CASSLGQGNYGYTF	TGTGCCAGCAGCCTGGGACAGGGGAACTATGGCTACACCTTC
TRBD1	TRBV19	.	TRBJ2-1	CASSKGAGTGLNEQFF	TGTGCCAGTAGTAAGGGGGCTGGGACAGGGCTCAATGAGCAGTTCTTC
.	TRBV19	.	TRBJ2-3	CASTLKGLRTDTQYF	TGTGCCAGTACTCTCAAGGGTCTTCGCACAGATACGCAGTATTTT
.	TRBV28	.	TRBJ1-3	CASNSRRLGTLILPGNTIYF	TGTGCCAGCAACAGTCGGAGGTTGGGGACACTCATTCTTCCTGGGAACACCATATATTTT
.	TRBV27	.	TRBJ2-1	CASSLTRSNEQFF	TGTGCCAGCTCCTTGACTAGGAGCAATGAGCAGTTCTTC
TRBD2	TRBV15	.	TRBJ2-1	CATSKGLDYNEQFF	TGTGCCACCAGCAAGGGACTAGACTACAATGAGCAGTTCTTC
TRBD2	TRBV11-3	.	TRBJ2-3	CASSSGLAGGSDTQYF	TGTGCCAGCAGCTCGGGACTAGCGGGAGGTTCAGATACGCAGTATTTT
TRBD1	TRBV4-2	few	TRBJ2-7	CASSYLSRGRTYEQYF	TGTGCCAGCAGCTATCTGTCCAGGGGGAGAACCTACGAGCAGTACTTC
.	TRBV5-4	.	TRBJ2-3	CASSLGGAREAGNTDTQYF	TGTGCCAGCAGCTTGGGGGGGGCCCGGGAGGCAGGAAACACAGATACGCAGTATTTT
.	TRBV18	.	TRBJ2-6	CASSPPGLSGANVLTF	TGTGCCAGCTCACCGCCAGGCCTCTCTGGGGCCAACGTCCTGACTTTC